A single sample is the source of the 6 T cell receptor beta chains below, sequenced in a study of blood T cell repertoires in COVID-19. TCRdb keeps only in-frame clones here, not all; method: immunoSEQ multiplex PCR. The profile shows about 190,000 clones, about nine tenths of them singletons. The sample consisted of peripheral blood. These receptors were collected from a man aged 35-49 years with acute or convalescent COVID-19.

The table lists this clone with a count of one. This sequence joins TRBV5-1 and TRBJ2-3, with 7 bases matching TRBD1. V lost 0 bases, J lost 5 bases, and 6 bases stayed unmatched. The CDR3 is 15 amino acids. The germline V gene has CDR1 SGHRS and CDR2 YFSETQ. CDR3 in amino acids: CASSLDGSGGDTQYF. The CDR3 region has the DNA TGCGCCAGCAGCTTGGATGGGTCAGGGGGAGATACGCAGTATTTT.

The sample holds a few counts of this clone. The V and J genes are TRBV11-1 and TRBJ1-1; D not certain. V dropped 0 bases and J dropped 2 bases, with 10 bases sitting between them. This CDR3 region has 15 residues. In germline, CDR1 is SGHAT, CDR2 FQDESV (reference sequence). CDR3 coding DNA: TGTGCCAGCAGCTTAGCCGGAAGAGGTAACACTGAAGCTTTCTTT. Its protein is CASSLAGRGNTEAFF.

CDR3 DNA: TGTGCCAGCAGCCAAGATCATCCCACAGAACGCTATGGCTACACCTTC. Translation: CASSQDHPTERYGYTF. The chain joins TRBV3-1 (or the pseudogene TRBV3-2) to TRBJ1-2; D gene uncertain. CDR1 and CDR2 from the germline V gene are LGHDT and YNNKEL (reference sequence). Trimming took 0 bases from V and 4 from J, leaving 15 bases between them. This CDR3 has 16 residues.

The chain combines TRBV7-8 with TRBJ2-7, with D tentatively TRBD2 (6 bases). The CDR3 is 15 amino acids. V lost 1 base and J lost 1, with 11 bases in between. Germline V gene data show CDR1 as SGHVS and CDR2 as FQNEAQ. The CDR3 loop reads CASSLVGGISYEQYF. DNA of the CDR3: TGTGCCAGCAGCTTAGTTGGGGGGATTTCCTACGAGCAGTACTTC. Supplemented by reference TRBV7-8 and TRBJ2-7, the full variable domain reads GAGVSQSPRYKVAKRGQDVALRCDPISGHVSLFWYQQALGQGPEFLTYFQNEAQLDKSGLPSDRFFAERPEGSVSTLKIQRTQQEDSAVYLCASSLVGGISYEQYFGPGTRLTVT.

The table lists this clone with a count of one. The rearrangement links TRBV6-6 to TRBJ2-1, with 9 nucleotides matching TRBD1. CDR1 MNHNY and CDR2 SVGAGI come from the germline V gene (reference sequence). V was pared by 4 bases and J by 5 bases, with 6 bases of the junction left unmatched. This CDR3 is 15 amino acids long. The CDR3 region has the DNA TGTGCCAGCAGTTTCCGGGACAGGGTCGACAATGAGCAGTTCTTC. Translation: CASSFRDRVDNEQFF.

In this sample, this clone turned up a few times. This chain connects TRBV6-2 or TRBV6-3 to TRBJ2-1; no clear D gene. The CDR3 has 11 residues. The V and J ends lost 5 bases and 5 bases respectively, with 4 bases between them. Germline CDR1 reads MNHEY; CDR2 reads SVGEGT. The CDR3 protein is CASSPNNEQFF. DNA of the CDR3: TGTGCCAGCAGTCCCAACAATGAGCAGTTCTTC.